A single sample gave rise to the 2 T cell receptor beta chains below, sequenced in a study of cytomegalovirus exposure and HLA in healthy donors. Using immunoSEQ multiplex PCR, the repertoire was profiled, and TCRdb retains in-frame clones only, with some absent. The sample includes 95,000 to 150,000 clones, 85% to 95% of them seen just once. Input material: PBMCs. The receptors come from a young woman in good health and CMV-seronegative.

This chain uses TRBV7-9 with TRBJ2-3, with 7 bases that match TRBD1. Unmatched junction bases numbered 10, after V lost 5 bases and J lost 2 bases. From germline, CDR1 is SEHNR and CDR2 FQNEAQ (reference sequence). The CDR3 spans 16 residues. DNA of the CDR3: TGTGCCAGCAGCCCGCCGACAGGGCCATTCACAGATACGCAGTATTTT. Its translation is CASSPPTGPFTDTQYF.

V usage is TRBV5-5 and J usage is TRBJ1-1; D not certain. The CDR3 runs to 17 residues. Per the germline V gene, CDR1 is SGHKS and CDR2 is YYEKEE (reference sequence). With 2 bases removed from V and 3 bases from J, the gap between germline ends came to 20 bases. This CDR3 reads CASSFGGFGEVYTEAFF. Written as DNA, the CDR3 is TGTGCCAGCAGCTTCGGCGGTTTTGGTGAAGTTTACACTGAAGCTTTCTTT.